Each of the 24 T cell receptor beta chains below was sequenced from the same sample in a study of glioma-infiltrating T cells (dated by TCRdb to between 2015 and 2016). Instrument on record: Illumina MiSeq. TCR alpha and beta CDR3 regions were amplified with the iRepertoire nested amplicon-rescue multiplex PCR (arm-PCR) platform from RNA. TCRdb took the public reads, trimmed them with fastp at Q25, ran MiXCR for clone calling and kept in-frame beta chains. Identical CDR3 protein sequences are pooled into one entry, listed with their most common genes and DNA. Present in this sample are 44,000 or so distinct CDR3 sequences, 20% to 25% of which were seen just once. 5% to 7.5% of the sample comes from the top ten. The sequencing sample was made of glioma tissue, nonneoplastic brain tissue, or PBMCs (not recorded which). These receptor sequences come from a human donor with low-grade glioma or glioblastoma, undergoing nonglioma brain surgery, or in good health (not recorded which).

This clonotype was recorded at least ten times. V gene TRBV12-3 or TRBV12-4 combines with J gene TRBJ2-3, with D hard to call. V gave up 8 bases and J gave up 2 bases, with 5 bases separating them. This CDR3 comprises 11 residues. CDR3 residues: CASRLTDTQYF. The CDR3 DNA reads as TGTGCCAGCCGTCTCACAGATACGCAGTATTTT.

Note on this clonotype: As the CDR3 is not closed by the conserved phenylalanine or tryptophan, this likely results from a read error. V usage is TRBV20-1 and J usage is TRBJ1-1; D is unclear. Germline lookup yields CDR1 DFQATT and CDR2 SNEGSKA (reference sequence). Trimming shortened V by 0 bases and J by 4 bases, and 12 bases separated the two germline ends. The CDR3 contains 14 residues. This CDR3 reads CSAREGLPGTEAFS. In DNA form, the CDR3 reads TGCAGTGCTAGAGAAGGGCTCCCGGGCACTGAAGCTTTCTCT.

CDR3 residues: CSARLLERAEGTYTQYF. CDR3 nucleotide sequence: TGCAGTGCCAGGCTACTTGAGAGAGCGGAGGGGACATATACGCAGTATTTT. The chain joins TRBV20-1 to TRBJ2-3; the D call may be TRBD1 or TRBD2 (6 bases each). The CDR3 has 17 residues. Germline V gives CDR1 DFQATT, CDR2 SNEGSKA (reference sequence). Trimming took 6 bases from V and 7 from J, leaving 29 bases between them.

This clonotype occurred many times. The chain joins TRBV19 to TRBJ1-2; 7 bases match TRBD1. With V trimmed by 6 bases and J by 6 bases, 13 bases remained unmatched. The CDR3 spans 15 residues. CDR1 is LNHDA and CDR2 is SQIVND in the germline V gene (reference sequence). In DNA form, the CDR3 reads TGTGCCAGTAGACCGCAAGACAGGGAAACGGATGGCTACACCTTC. It is translated as CASRPQDRETDGYTF.

This clonotype was detected ten times or more. The rearrangement links TRBV18 to TRBJ2-7, with 7 bases fitting TRBD1. The CDR3 length is 17 residues. With V trimmed by 0 bases and J by 4 bases, 12 bases remained unmatched. Germline CDR1 KGHSH, CDR2 LQKENI. The DNA of the CDR3 is TGTGCCAGCTCACCACCGAATCCCAGGGGGAGTCTATACGAGCAGTACGTC. This codes for CASSPPNPRGSLYEQYV.

The chain employs TRBV19 and TRBJ2-1, with D hard to call. The CDR3 runs to 12 residues. V was cut by 1 base and J by 7 bases, with 5 bases left in between. The V gene's germline CDR1 is LNHDA and CDR2 SQIVND (reference sequence). The CDR3 DNA sequence: TGTGCCAGTAGTATAGTAGGGAATGAGCAGTTCTTC. It translates to CASSIVGNEQFF.

This clonotype was counted only a few times. V usage is TRBV10-3 and J usage is TRBJ2-7; no firm D call. The V gene's germline CDR1 is ENHRY and CDR2 SYGVKD. The germline V and J ends were trimmed by 3 bases and 5 bases, with 14 bases remaining between them. The CDR3 loop spans 14 amino acids. CDR3 residues: CAISDRPGTDEQYF. CDR3 sequence (DNA): TGTGCCATCAGTGACCGGCCAGGTACGGACGAGCAGTACTTC.

This clonotype was recorded a few times. The chain's CDR3 is CASSQSTVSGLKYF. In DNA, the CDR3 is TGTGCCAGCAGCCAAAGTACCGTGTCGGGGTTGAAGTACTTC. The chain has TRBV14 and TRBJ2-7, with D perhaps matching TRBD2 (5 bases). V lost 2 bases to trimming and J lost 11 bases, with 19 bases between them. The germline gives CDR1 SGHDN, CDR2 FVKESK. There are 14 residues in the CDR3.

In its sample, this clonotype was seen a few times. This chain connects TRBV7-9 to TRBJ2-5; unclear D gene. V lost 5 bases, J lost 3 bases, and 10 bases lay in between. The CDR3 totals 13 residues. CDR1 and CDR2 from the germline V gene are SEHNR and FQNEAQ (reference sequence). CDR3 loop: CASSRASEETQYF. The CDR3 region has the DNA TGTGCCAGCAGCCGGGCCTCTGAAGAGACCCAGTACTTC.

This clonotype was picked up many times. The V and J genes are TRBV6-6 and TRBJ2-5; D is unclear. Germline V gene sequence: CDR1 MNHNY, CDR2 SVGAGI (reference sequence). Trimming pared 2 bases from V and 0 bases from J, leaving 4 bases between. The CDR3 is made up of 13 amino acids. The CDR3 sequence: CASSYVYQETQYF. DNA of the CDR3: TGTGCCAGCAGTTACGTGTACCAAGAGACCCAGTACTTC.

The chain is built from TRBV2 and TRBJ2-5, with a possible D match to TRBD2 (6 bases). The CDR3 loop spans 16 amino acids. Germline lookup yields CDR1 SNHLY and CDR2 FYNNEI. V lost 5 bases and J 3 bases, leaving 19 bases between the germline ends. CDR3 in DNA: TGTGCCAGCAGTACCCTTGTTCAGGGAGGAGAAGAGACCCAGTACTTC. Translating it yields CASSTLVQGGEETQYF.

In its sample, this clonotype was seen many times. This chain links TRBV3-1 with TRBJ1-2, with a possible D match to TRBD1 (5 bases). Germline CDR1 LGHDT, CDR2 YNNKEL (reference sequence). The CDR3 runs to 14 residues. Trimming pared 3 bases from V and 4 bases from J, leaving 12 bases between. The CDR3, as DNA: TGTGCCAGCAGCCAGAGAGGGGAGGGCTATGGCTACACCTTC. This translates into CASSQRGEGYGYTF.

In the case of this clonotype: With a much larger clone just one base away, this may be a read error. In this CDR3 the conserved last residue, phenylalanine or tryptophan, is missing, so a read error is likely. The CDR3 DNA is TGTGCCAGCAGCCAGGGCCCCCCGCAGTTCCTC. Protein sequence: CASSQGPPQFL. The chain recombines TRBV14 with TRBJ2-1; the D is unclear. Germline CDR1 SGHDN, CDR2 FVKESK. V lost 3 bases to trimming and J lost 12 bases, with 9 bases between them. The CDR3 length is 11 residues.

This clonotype was counted at least ten times. One end of the junction varies from germline; a read error may be responsible. The chain uses TRBV2 and TRBJ2-5; D call uncertain. Germline V lookup: CDR1 SNHLY, CDR2 FYNNEI. CDR3 length: 15 amino acids. The CDR3 DNA is TGTGCCAGCAGTGAAGTGAAACTATTCCAACAGACCCAGTACTTC. Amino acids: CASSEVKLFQQTQYF. The variable domain in full, completed from reference TRBV2 and TRBJ2-5, reads EPEVTQTPSHQVTQMGQEVILRCVPISNHLYFYWYRQILGQKVEFLVSFYNNEISEKSEIFDDQFSVERPDGSNFTLKIRSTKLEDSAMYFCASSEVKLFQQTQYFGPGTRLLVL.

This clonotype appeared a few times. Being one base from a much bigger clone, this may be a read error. The rearrangement links TRBV7-9 to TRBJ1-1, with a possible D match to TRBD1 (6 bases). This CDR3 spans 15 amino acids. CDR1 is SEHNR, CDR2 FQNEAQ, per germline (reference sequence). The CDR3 loop reads CASSSEQGLNTGAFF. DNA for the CDR3: TGTGCCAGCAGCTCTGAACAGGGTTTGAACACTGGAGCTTTCTTT.

This chain links TRBV9 with TRBJ1-6; D call uncertain. This CDR3 comprises 14 residues. Per the germline V gene, CDR1 is SGDLS and CDR2 is YYNGEE. V gave up 4 bases and J gave up 13 bases, with 18 bases separating them. For the CDR3, the DNA is TGTGCCAGCAGCCCCCAGACAAACGATTTCCCCCTCCACTTT. It codes for CASSPQTNDFPLHF. The full variable domain, its missing parts supplied by reference TRBV9 and TRBJ1-6, is DSGVTQTPKHLITATGQRVTLRCSPRSGDLSVYWYQQSLDQGLQFLIQYYNGEERAKGNILERFSAQQFPDLHSELNLSSLELGDSALYFCASSPQTNDFPLHFGNGTRLTVT.

This clonotype has more than one count but fewer than ten. The chain recombines TRBV18 with TRBJ2-3; D call uncertain. With 2 bases removed from V and 4 bases from J, the gap between germline ends came to 16 bases. The CDR3 loop spans 16 amino acids. Germline V gene sequence: CDR1 KGHSH, CDR2 LQKENI. The CDR3 nucleotides read TGTGCCAGCTCACCAAAGGACCCGTTTGCGTCAGATACGCAGTATTTT. Translated: CASSPKDPFASDTQYF.

Note on this clonotype: A much bigger clone sits one base away, suggesting this may be a read error. J is TRBJ2-7 and V is TRBV7-8; maybe TRBD1 (5 bases). Germline V gives CDR1 SGHVS, CDR2 FQNEAQ. The CDR3 has 15 residues. V shed 3 bases and J shed 10 bases, with 22 bases lying between them. CDR3 nucleotide sequence: TGTGCCAGCAGCTTTATAAGGCAGGGCGAGGAGACCCAGTACGTC. It is translated as CASSFIRQGEETQYV.

This clonotype was seen many times. The chain links TRBV11-2 to TRBJ2-1; 7 nucleotides align to TRBD2. V dropped 5 bases and J dropped 5; count of bases not matched to a gene: 9. The CDR3 is 15 residues long. The germline V gene encodes CDR1 SGHAT and CDR2 FQNNGV. The CDR3 sequence: CASSPPGGLHNEQFF. CDR3 in DNA: TGTGCCAGCAGCCCGCCGGGGGGACTACACAATGAGCAGTTCTTC.

V and J are TRBV2 and TRBJ1-2, with 8 positions matching TRBD1. CDR3 size: 17 residues. V lost 6 bases to trimming and J lost 1 base; unmatched junction nucleotides: 13. Per the germline V gene, CDR1 is SNHLY and CDR2 is FYNNEI. This chain's CDR3 is CASSSGQGSPLNYGYTF. Here the CDR3 DNA reads TGTGCCAGCAGCTCAGGACAGGGTTCTCCTCTTAACTATGGCTACACCTTC.

The V gene is TRBV18, the J gene TRBJ2-3; D is possibly TRBD1 (5 bases). V lost 2 bases and J lost 6, with 18 bases in between. Germline V gives CDR1 KGHSH, CDR2 LQKENI. The CDR3 covers 16 residues. The CDR3 region is CASSPERSAGMDTQYF. The CDR3 DNA is TGTGCCAGCTCACCAGAAAGAAGTGCAGGGATGGATACGCAGTATTTT.

This clonotype was observed many times. The CDR3 region has the DNA TGTGCCAGTAGTATTTACGCCAGGGGAGGCTACGAGCAGTACTTC. Translated, it gives CASSIYARGGYEQYF. The rearrangement joins TRBV19 to TRBJ2-7; D assignment may be TRBD1 or TRBD2 (6 bases each). CDR1 and CDR2 from the germline V gene are LNHDA and SQIVND (reference sequence). This CDR3 spans 15 amino acids. With 3 bases removed from V and 3 bases from J, the gap between germline ends came to 15 bases.

The table lists this clonotype with many counts. The chain links TRBV7-2 to TRBJ2-1, with D maybe TRBD2 (6 bases). V lost 5 bases and J 6 bases, leaving 17 bases between the germline ends. The length of the CDR3 is 15 residues. Per germline, CDR1 SGHTA and CDR2 FQGNSA. CDR3 sequence (DNA): TGTGCCAGCAGCCGCACCGGGACTTCTAGCAATGAGCAGTTCTTC. Translated: CASSRTGTSSNEQFF.

Comment on this clonotype: Being one base from a much bigger clone, this may be a read error. V gene TRBV28 combines with J gene TRBJ2-6; TRBD1 might be the D (7 bases). The germline V gene encodes CDR1 MDHEN and CDR2 SYDVKM. The CDR3 sequence is 15 residues long. The CDR3 loop is CASRPQGSGAKVLTF. In nucleotides, the CDR3 is TGTGCCAGCAGGCCACAGGGGTCGGGGGCCAAAGTCCTGACTTTC.